Following are 14 T cell receptor beta chains from one sample sequenced in a study of T cells after yellow fever vaccination. TCRdb called the 5' RACE reads again in MiXCR, with one record for every CDR3 protein. The sample includes a few hundred thousand distinct CDR3 sequences, around 9.3% of them seen just once. Sequenced here: CD4+ T cells sorted from PBMCs, sampled 5 days after the yellow fever booster vaccination. These receptors were collected from a man younger than 35 who received the YFV17D yellow fever vaccine.

CDR3 DNA: TGTGCCAGCAGCCCCTCCGGAGGGACGGGCTCCTACGAGCAGTACTTC. Protein sequence: CASSPSGGTGSYEQYF. The chain recombines TRBV7-2 with TRBJ2-7; the D gene is possibly TRBD2 (6 bases). The CDR3 runs 16 residues. The germline gives CDR1 SGHTA, CDR2 FQGNSA. The germline V and J ends were trimmed by 5 bases and 0 bases, with 17 bases remaining between them. Looking up the rest from reference TRBV7-2 and TRBJ2-7 gives the full variable domain: GAGVSQSPSNKVTEKGKDVELRCDPISGHTALYWYRQSLGQGLEFLIYFQGNSAPDKSGLPSDRFSAERTGGSVSTLTIQRTQQEDSAVYLCASSPSGGTGSYEQYFGPGTRLTVT.

The chain combines TRBV6-6 with TRBJ2-7, with 8 bases lining up with TRBD2. The CDR3 is made up of 15 amino acids. In germline, CDR1 is MNHNY, CDR2 SVGAGI (reference sequence). After removal of 6 bases from V and 2 bases from J, the junction contained 9 bases not matched to a gene. CDR3 region: CASSRGIAGTYEQYV. The CDR3 bases are TGTGCCAGCAGCCGCGGGATAGCGGGGACCTACGAGCAGTACGTC.

Ten or more counts support this clonotype. The J gene is TRBJ1-2, the V gene TRBV6-1; a weak D match, TRBD1 (5 bases). The CDR3 is 12 residues long. Deletions cut 2 bases from V and 8 bases from J, with 9 bases between. Per germline, CDR1 MNHNS and CDR2 SASEGT. The CDR3 is CASSERRDGYTF. DNA for the CDR3: TGTGCCAGCAGTGAAAGGAGGGACGGCTACACCTTC.

The V gene is TRBV24-1, the J gene TRBJ1-4; the D is unclear. The CDR3 consists of 12 residues. The germline V and J ends were trimmed by 2 bases and 10 bases, with 7 bases remaining between them. The germline gives CDR1 KGHDR, CDR2 SFDVKD. CDR3 protein: CATSDSRGKLFF. The CDR3 DNA is TGTGCCACCAGTGATTCGCGAGGAAAACTGTTTTTT.

The chain recombines TRBV5-1 with TRBJ1-1, with D possibly TRBD1 on 5 matching bases. The V gene lost 4 bases and the J gene lost 5 bases, with 12 bases spanning the gap. The CDR3 covers 13 residues. CDR1 SGHRS and CDR2 YFSETQ come from the germline V gene. The CDR3 sequence: CASSRRVRTEAFF. For the CDR3, the DNA is TGCGCCAGCAGCCGCAGGGTTCGAACTGAAGCTTTCTTT.

In this sample, this clonotype turned up a few times. The rearrangement joins TRBV7-2 to TRBJ1-2; D gene ambiguous. Germline CDR1 is SGHTA and CDR2 is FQGNSA. Trimming shortened V by 2 bases and J by 6 bases, and 13 bases separated the two germline ends. The CDR3 spans 14 residues. DNA of the CDR3: TGTGCCAGCAGCTTATACGACACGACTGATGGCTACACCTTC. As protein: CASSLYDTTDGYTF.

In this sample, this clonotype turned up many times. The chain links TRBV7-9 to TRBJ1-1; D perhaps matches TRBD1 (6 bases). Germline CDR1 SEHNR, CDR2 FQNEAQ (reference sequence). CDR3 size: 15 residues. With 6 bases removed from V and 0 bases from J, the gap between germline ends came to 14 bases. The CDR3 nucleotides read TGTGCCAGCAGGGGGGGGCGGCAGTTGAACACTGAAGCTTTCTTT. This gives the protein CASRGGRQLNTEAFF.

This clonotype was picked up a small number of times. V gene TRBV7-9 combines with J gene TRBJ2-3; tentatively, D is TRBD1 or TRBD2 (6 bases each). Germline CDR1 SEHNR, CDR2 FQNEAQ (reference sequence). V was cut by 5 bases and J by 3 bases, with 18 bases left in between. The CDR3 contains 16 residues. CDR3 DNA sequence: TGTGCCAGCAGCGCTCCTTTAGGGGGGAGGACAGATACGCAGTATTTT. It codes for CASSAPLGGRTDTQYF.

This sequence joins TRBV7-6 and TRBJ2-2; TRBD2 aligns across 8 bases. V shed 5 bases and J 1 base; nucleotides not matched to a gene: 12. The germline V gene has CDR1 SGHVS and CDR2 FNYEAQ. CDR3 size: 18 residues. DNA for the CDR3: TGTGCCAGCAGCGGAAGGAGAGCGGGGGTCGGGAACACCGGGGAGCTGTTTTTT. It codes for CASSGRRAGVGNTGELFF. Using reference TRBV7-6 and TRBJ2-2 for the parts outside the CDR3, the full variable domain is GAGVSQSPRYKVTKRGQDVALRCDPISGHVSLYWYRQALGQGPEFLTYFNYEAQQDKSGLPNDRFSAERPEGSISTLTIQRTEQRDSAMYRCASSGRRAGVGNTGELFFGEGSRLTVL.

V and J are TRBV5-4 and TRBJ2-2; no definite D call. V lost 6 bases and J lost 0, with 9 bases in between. CDR3 length equals 14 residues. Germline lookup yields CDR1 SGHNT and CDR2 YYREEE (reference sequence). DNA of the CDR3: TGTGCCAGCAACCCGGCCCCGAACACCGGGGAGCTGTTTTTT. Amino acids: CASNPAPNTGELFF.

This clonotype was seen many times. The chain uses TRBV6-5 and TRBJ2-4; D unresolved. The V and J ends lost 0 bases and 4 bases respectively, with 10 bases between them. Germline V gene lookup returns CDR1 MNHEY and CDR2 SVGAGI. The CDR3 spans 15 residues. The CDR3 nucleotides read TGTGCCAGCAGTTACTCGTGGAGTCTTAAAAACATTCAGTACTTC. As protein: CASSYSWSLKNIQYF.

The chain joins TRBV7-3 to TRBJ2-1; maybe TRBD2 (6 bases). Germline values: CDR1 SGHTA, CDR2 FQGTGA. The V end was cut by 5 bases, the J end by 4 bases, with 9 bases between. CDR3 length equals 13 residues. The CDR3 coding sequence is TGTGCCAGCAGCGGACGGGGGTACAATGAGCAGTTCTTC. It encodes CASSGRGYNEQFF.

In this sample, this clonotype turned up a few times. This chain links TRBV6-5 with TRBJ1-1; D remains ambiguous. CDR3 length: 14 amino acids. V lost 6 bases to trimming and J lost 1 base, with 12 bases between them. The V gene's germline CDR1 is MNHEY and CDR2 SVGAGI. The CDR3 region is CASSPLRKNTEAFF. The CDR3 nucleotides are TGTGCCAGCAGCCCCCTCCGGAAGAACACTGAAGCTTTCTTT.

In this sample, this clonotype turned up a few times. This chain connects TRBV5-1 to TRBJ2-2, with TRBD1 identical over 9 bases. V dropped 0 bases and J dropped 5; count of bases not matched to a gene: 8. CDR3 length: 17 residues. The germline V gene encodes CDR1 SGHRS and CDR2 YFSETQ. In DNA, the CDR3 is TGCGCCAGCAGCTTGGGGCCGGACAGGGGCGATACCGGGGAGCTGTTTTTT. Residues: CASSLGPDRGDTGELFF.